This is a list of T cell receptor beta chains from one sample in a study of T cell repertoires in cytomegalovirus infection. Antigens for these TCRs are unknown. In TCRdb, the reads were re-called with MiXCR into one record per CDR3 protein. This sample carries a few hundred thousand distinct CDR3 sequences, 40% of them seen once, and the ten largest clones take 48%. This specimen consisted of cultured PBMCs, obtained from culture after CMV antigen stimulation. The receptors here all came from a human donor in good health (CMV status not recorded). Some clones in this sample may be carry-over from other donors' samples. Both conserved end residues are part of each CDR3. D genes are given only for firm matches. Where a row states a size, it is once, few, many or the class of an expanded clone; other rows omit it.

CDR3 length	clone size	D gene	J gene	V gene	CDR3 protein	CDR3 DNA
15	NA	NA	TRBJ2-5	TRBV7-6	CASSLAAGVQETQYF	TGTGCCAGCAGCTTAGCGGCCGGGGTTCAAGAGACCCAGTACTTC
15	NA	NA	TRBJ2-3	TRBV7-2	CASSSRTGDTDTQYF	TGTGCCAGCAGCTCCCGGACTGGGGACACAGATACGCAGTATTTT
14	NA	NA	TRBJ2-7	TRBV7-2	CASTQSRTLGEQYF	TGTGCCAGCACCCAAAGCAGGACACTGGGCGAGCAGTACTTC
11	NA	NA	TRBJ2-7	TRBV11-2	CATRGDLEQYF	TGTGCCACCCGTGGGGATCTCGAGCAGTACTTC
14	NA	TRBD1	TRBJ2-4	TRBV15	CATSRRTGENIQYF	TGTGCCACCAGCAGGAGGACAGGGGAAAACATTCAGTACTTC
14	NA	NA	TRBJ2-7	TRBV28	CASSLRDFSYEQYF	TGTGCCAGCAGTTTACGGGACTTTTCCTACGAGCAGTACTTC
13	NA	NA	TRBJ2-7	TRBV2	CASSAQGSAEQYF	TGTGCCAGCAGTGCCCAGGGATCCGCCGAGCAGTACTTC
15	NA	NA	TRBJ1-6	TRBV10-3	CAISESGGDNSPLHF	TGTGCCATCAGTGAGTCCGGGGGAGACAATTCACCCCTCCACTTT
14	NA	NA	TRBJ2-7	TRBV18	CASSSEGVGYEQYF	TGTGCCAGCTCTTCCGAGGGGGTTGGGTACGAGCAGTACTTC
15	few	TRBD1	TRBJ1-1	TRBV7-6	CASSPGQGAWTEAFF	TGTGCCAGCAGCCCTGGACAGGGGGCATGGACTGAAGCTTTCTTT
17	NA	TRBD2	TRBJ2-5	TRBV4-2	CASSPKPSGGDLGTQYF	TGTGCCAGCAGCCCTAAACCTAGCGGGGGAGATTTAGGGACCCAGTACTTC
14	NA	NA	TRBJ1-1	TRBV20-1	CSASGGFGNTEAFF	TGCAGTGCTAGTGGAGGATTTGGGAACACTGAAGCTTTCTTT
15	few	NA	TRBJ1-2	TRBV7-2	CASSYDTVRNYGYTF	TGTGCCAGCAGCTACGATACAGTTCGGAACTATGGCTACACCTTC
15	few	NA	TRBJ2-5	TRBV10-3	CAISESAGFQETQYF	TGTGCCATCAGTGAGTCGGCGGGTTTTCAAGAGACCCAGTACTTC
15	NA	TRBD1	TRBJ2-7	TRBV6-1	CASSALGQGADEQYF	TGTGCCAGCAGTGCGTTGGGACAGGGGGCGGACGAGCAGTACTTC
14	few	TRBD2	TRBJ2-1	TRBV11-3	CASSTQAGVDEQFF	TGTGCCAGCAGCACCCAAGCGGGAGTCGATGAGCAGTTCTTC
13	few	NA	TRBJ1-4	TRBV4-1	CATSRRPNEKLFF	TGCGCCACCAGTCGTAGGCCTAATGAAAAACTGTTTTTT
14	many	NA	TRBJ2-3	TRBV5-4	CASSLGENTDTQYF	TGTGCCAGCAGCTTGGGTGAGAACACAGATACGCAGTATTTT
17	NA	TRBD2	TRBJ2-1	TRBV6-2/TRBV6-3	CASSSVTSGFYYNEQFF	TGTGCCAGCAGTTCCGTGACTAGCGGATTCTACTACAATGAGCAGTTCTTC
15	few	NA	TRBJ1-5	TRBV2	CASSERGWGNQPQHF	TGTGCCAGCAGTGAGCGGGGGTGGGGCAATCAGCCCCAGCATTTT
18	NA	TRBD1	TRBJ2-7	TRBV7-2	CASSSLPRGTGDYYEQYF	TGTGCCAGCAGCTCACTCCCCAGGGGGACAGGGGATTATTACGAGCAGTACTTC
18	many	TRBD2	TRBJ2-1	TRBV7-8	CASSLGIRAGGRYNEQFF	TGTGCCAGCAGCTTGGGGATTCGAGCGGGGGGGCGGTACAATGAGCAGTTCTTC
14	many	TRBD2	TRBJ2-5	TRBV7-2	CASSLSGAQETQYF	TGTGCCAGCAGCTTGAGCGGGGCTCAAGAGACCCAGTACTTC
13	NA	NA	TRBJ1-5	TRBV27	CASRPVAGVSQHF	TGTGCCAGCAGACCGGTTGCAGGTGTCTCTCAGCATTTT
14	few	NA	TRBJ1-5	TRBV2	CASSVEADNQPQHF	TGTGCCAGCAGTGTTGAGGCAGACAATCAGCCCCAGCATTTT
14	few	TRBD2	TRBJ2-5	TRBV25-1	CASSLGRGTETQYF	TGTGCCAGCAGTCTCGGGCGGGGGACGGAGACCCAGTACTTC